The rows below give T cell receptor beta chains drawn from one sample of a study of T-cell reconstitution after alpha-beta-depleted transplantation in children. Using its own MiXCR run on the PCR reads, TCRdb lists one record per CDR3 protein. The sample holds fewer than 400,000 distinct CDR3 sequences, around 20% seen once. Here the sequenced sample was PBMCs from the stem cell graft donor, taken from the stem cell graft. The source of these receptors is a human donor who donated a stem cell graft to a child with acute myeloid leukemia. CDR3s include the opening cysteine and the closing phenylalanine or tryptophan. Expanded clones are given a class, and other clones once, few, many or no size at all.

size: few
V: TRBV5-1
J: TRBJ1-5
CDR3: CASSLAGTDNQPQHF

size: few
V: TRBV7-9
J: TRBJ2-1
CDR3: CASSFPGSYNEQFF

size: many
V: TRBV12-3/TRBV12-4
J: TRBJ2-5
CDR3: CASSSGLAGGETQYF

size: few
V: TRBV6-1
J: TRBJ2-1
CDR3: CASSKLQGNEQFF

size: many
V: TRBV7-2
J: TRBJ2-3
CDR3: CASSTRLAGGTDTQYF

size: .
V: TRBV12-3/TRBV12-4
J: TRBJ1-1
CDR3: CASRPRDMNTEAFF

size: .
V: TRBV12-3/TRBV12-4
J: TRBJ2-3
CDR3: CASSLTPGPSTDTQYF

size: few
V: TRBV29-1
J: TRBJ2-5
CDR3: CSVEVGSGRETQYF

size: .
V: TRBV3-1
J: TRBJ2-3
CDR3: CASSQILWREARDTQYF

size: .
V: TRBV3-1
J: TRBJ2-7
CDR3: CASSTVSREQYF

size: .
V: TRBV15
J: TRBJ2-7
CDR3: CATSAAGTGPYEQYF

size: few
V: TRBV11-3
J: TRBJ2-1
CDR3: CASSLSFGTSNEQFF

size: .
V: TRBV24-1
J: TRBJ2-1
CDR3: CATSDLEAGGGDEQFF

size: many
V: TRBV6-5
J: TRBJ2-1
CDR3: CASSYSGQYSEQFF

size: .
V: TRBV7-3
J: TRBJ2-3
CDR3: CASSLMRGQDTQYF

size: .
V: TRBV12-3/TRBV12-4
J: TRBJ2-7
CDR3: CASSFRAEQYF

size: .
V: TRBV7-2
J: TRBJ2-2
CDR3: CASSLGGLSGTGELFF

size: many
V: TRBV29-1
J: TRBJ1-5
CDR3: CSVADSRGQPQHF

size: .
V: TRBV7-8
J: TRBJ2-3
CDR3: CASSLGVLGPYF

size: .
V: TRBV28
J: TRBJ2-7
CDR3: CASSFNSGSGEQYF

size: few
V: TRBV9
J: TRBJ2-3
CDR3: CASSVFGSAQDTQYF

size: many
V: TRBV27
J: TRBJ2-3
CDR3: CASKQTGIMTSTDTQYF

size: .
V: TRBV20-1
J: TRBJ1-2
CDR3: CSARGTGAVNYGYTF

size: .
V: TRBV28
J: TRBJ1-5
CDR3: CASSSTINSNQPQHF

size: once
V: TRBV4-2
J: TRBJ2-1
CDR3: CAMSRGLPYNEQFF

size: .
V: TRBV3-1
J: TRBJ1-1
CDR3: CASSQVAGRDTEAFF

size: many
V: TRBV20-1
J: TRBJ2-3
CDR3: CSARVTGEDTQYF

size: .
V: TRBV20-1
J: TRBJ2-7
CDR3: CSARVAEQYF

size: many
V: TRBV28
J: TRBJ2-1
CDR3: CASSYRYNEQFF

size: few
V: TRBV27
J: TRBJ2-7
CDR3: CASSSRVPRYF

size: .
V: TRBV20-1
J: TRBJ2-1
CDR3: CSANTGTAVNEQFF

size: .
V: TRBV3-1
J: TRBJ2-1
CDR3: CASSQGGLAGGHDEQFF

size: .
V: TRBV25-1
J: TRBJ1-2
CDR3: CASSARGDGYGYTF